Listed below are T cell receptor beta chains from one sample, sequenced in a study of cytomegalovirus exposure and HLA in healthy donors. Some clones are missing from TCRdb's copy, which holds only in-frame ones; the method was immunoSEQ multiplex PCR. This sample has some 120,000 clones, with about 84% found just once. Sequenced input: PBMCs. All receptors come from a man aged 18-30 years in good health and CMV-seropositive. CDR3s include the opening cysteine and the closing phenylalanine or tryptophan. The D gene is left open where the match is weak. Only part of the rows carry a size: once, few, many, or a class if the clone is expanded.

cdr3_nt,cdr3_aa,j_call,clone_size,v_call,d_call
TGTGCCAGCGGGCTTGCGGCTGGGGGCGCCCCTGAAGCTTTCTTT,CASGLAAGGAPEAFF,TRBJ1-1,.,TRBV7-9,.
TGTGCCAGCAGTTACTCTAGGGACAGATGGTATGGCTACACCTTC,CASSYSRDRWYGYTF,TRBJ1-2,.,TRBV6-5,TRBD1
TGTGCCAGCAGCTTAGGCGGGGGTGACTCCTATAATTCACCCCTCCACTTT,CASSLGGGDSYNSPLHF,TRBJ1-6,once,TRBV7-2,.
TGTGCCAGCAGCTTAGGCGCCTACGAGCAGTACTTC,CASSLGAYEQYF,TRBJ2-7,once,TRBV7-2,.
TGTGCCAGCAGCTCCTCCGGGGGAGTGAACACTGAAGCTTTCTTT,CASSSSGGVNTEAFF,TRBJ1-1,.,TRBV7-8,.
TGTGCCAGCAGCTTAGAGGGACAGGCGGGGACCTATGGCTACACCTTC,CASSLEGQAGTYGYTF,TRBJ1-2,.,TRBV7-6,TRBD1
TGTGCCAGCAGCGTGCCCCCTTCCGGGACAGGGTCATTGGCTAATGAAAAACTGTTTTTT,CASSVPPSGTGSLANEKLFF,TRBJ1-4,.,TRBV9,TRBD1
TGTGCCAGCAGCGCCGGGACTAGCGGGCCCTACGAGCAGTACTTC,CASSAGTSGPYEQYF,TRBJ2-7,.,TRBV7-2,TRBD2
TGTGCCAGCAGCCCCGCCTCAGCGGGCCCTAAAAACTACGAGCAGTACTTC,CASSPASAGPKNYEQYF,TRBJ2-7,.,TRBV5-6,.
TGTGCCTGTGGGACTAGCGGGGGGTACGAGCAGTACTTC,CACGTSGGYEQYF,TRBJ2-7,.,TRBV30,TRBD2
TGCGCCAGCAGCCAAGATCGGGCAGGGGGGAAACAGCAGTACTTC,CASSQDRAGGKQQYF,TRBJ2-7,.,TRBV4-3,.
TGCGCCAGCAGCTCCGACTTGGCGGCCCAGTACTTC,CASSSDLAAQYF,TRBJ2-5,.,TRBV5-1,.
TGTGCCAGCAGTCCACTTTTGGGGGGCGAGCAGTACTTC,CASSPLLGGEQYF,TRBJ2-7,.,TRBV6-5,.
TGTGCCAGCAGCCAGGATACTTGGGACACCACTAACTATGGCTACACCTTC,CASSQDTWDTTNYGYTF,TRBJ1-2,few,TRBV7-9,.
TGTGCCAGCAGCGTAACGGTAGACTCCTACGAGCAGTACTTC,CASSVTVDSYEQYF,TRBJ2-7,.,TRBV9,.
TGTGCCAGCAGCTCTTCCCTAGCGGGGAGGTACGACGAGCAGTACTTC,CASSSSLAGRYDEQYF,TRBJ2-7,medium-sized,TRBV7-2,TRBD2
TGTGCCAGCAGGGCGGCAGCAACAAATGAGCAGTTCTTC,CASRAAATNEQFF,TRBJ2-1,.,TRBV27,.
TGTGCCACCAGCAGAGATCGCGGGTCGACGTCTGAAGCTTTCTTT,CATSRDRGSTSEAFF,TRBJ1-1,.,TRBV15,.
TGCAGCGTATCGGGGGACTACGAGCAGTACTTC,CSVSGDYEQYF,TRBJ2-7,once,TRBV29-1,.
TGTGCCAGTAGTATATCAAGGACTAGCGGGAGGACCTACAATGAGCAGTTCTTC,CASSISRTSGRTYNEQFF,TRBJ2-1,few,TRBV19,TRBD2
TGTGCCAGCAGCTCCCCACTCCGAATAGCGGGAGGGGGAGAGACCCAGTACTTC,CASSSPLRIAGGGETQYF,TRBJ2-5,.,TRBV7-6,TRBD2
TGTGCCAGCATCTATGCGACTAGCGGGCCCAGCACAGATACGCAGTATTTT,CASIYATSGPSTDTQYF,TRBJ2-3,.,TRBV11-3,TRBD2
TGTGCCAGCGACCAAGGCAGGGGCGAGCAGTACTTC,CASDQGRGEQYF,TRBJ2-7,.,TRBV2,.
TGTGCCAGCAGTTTATCGACCAGGGGCAGGTCCTACGAGCAGTACTTC,CASSLSTRGRSYEQYF,TRBJ2-7,.,TRBV27,.
TGTGCCAGCGGACAGGGGGCGTTAGGTGACGAGCAGTACTTC,CASGQGALGDEQYF,TRBJ2-7,few,TRBV9,TRBD1
TGTGCCAGCAGCTTAGGGTTAGCAGGGGAGACCCAGTACTTC,CASSLGLAGETQYF,TRBJ2-5,.,TRBV7-2,.
TGCGCCAGCAGCCAAGACCGGGACCGGGGGACCTACGAGCAGTACTTC,CASSQDRDRGTYEQYF,TRBJ2-7,.,TRBV4-3,.
TGCGCCAGCAGCTTATACGCGGACAGGGGGAGACGGAACTATGGCTACACCTTC,CASSLYADRGRRNYGYTF,TRBJ1-2,.,TRBV5-1,TRBD1
TGTGCCAGCAGTGAAAGGGGCATAAGCTTCGAGGCGCGCTCCTACGAGCAGTACTTC,CASSERGISFEARSYEQYF,TRBJ2-7,once,TRBV2,.